Listed here are 7 T cell receptor beta chains from one sample, sequenced in a study of blood T cell repertoires in COVID-19. Clones were sequenced by immunoSEQ multiplex PCR, and TCRdb holds only the in-frame ones, with some missing. Altogether around 330,000 clones are present, roughly 85% being singletons, with the ten largest covering 1.5% to 2%. Material for sequencing was PBMCs or T cells enriched from blood (not recorded which). The origin of the receptors is a woman in her twenties or thirties who had been exposed to COVID-19.

CDR3 DNA: TGTGCCAGCAGCCAAGACACATACCCGGGACAGGGAAGTGGCTACACCTTC. This sequence encodes CASSQDTYPGQGSGYTF. The genes are TRBV14 and TRBJ1-2; the match to TRBD1 covers 9 bases. The CDR3 runs 17 residues. The germline gives CDR1 SGHDN, CDR2 FVKESK. Losses at the gene ends were 0 bases for V and 7 bases for J; bases not matched to a gene: 12.

The genes are TRBV18 and TRBJ1-2; D is ambiguous. CDR3 size: 13 residues. V was pared by 2 bases and J by 7 bases, with 11 bases between. Germline CDR1 and CDR2: KGHSH and LQKENI. The CDR3 sequence: CASSPSGEGGYTF. The CDR3 DNA follows: TGTGCCAGCTCACCATCCGGGGAAGGTGGCTACACCTTC.

The chain recombines TRBV5-1 with TRBJ2-4, with 10 bases aligning to TRBD1. V lost 4 bases to trimming and J lost 6 bases; unmatched junction nucleotides: 4. This CDR3 region has 14 residues. From germline, CDR1 is SGHRS and CDR2 YFSETQ. CDR3 loop: CASSMGQGPNIQYF. The CDR3 coding sequence is TGCGCCAGCAGCATGGGACAGGGGCCAAACATTCAGTACTTC.

This chain joins TRBV14 and TRBJ1-1; D not certain. Per the germline V gene, CDR1 is SGHDN and CDR2 is FVKESK. This CDR3 spans 14 amino acids. The V end was cut by 5 bases, the J end by 4 bases, with 14 bases between. CDR3 sequence (DNA): TGTGCCAGCAGCAACCAAGGACGGGGCACTGAAGCTTTCTTT. It encodes CASSNQGRGTEAFF.

The chain joins TRBV19 to TRBJ1-5, with 9 nucleotides matching TRBD1. Germline-derived CDR1 and CDR2 are LNHDA and SQIVND (reference sequence). With V trimmed by 3 bases and J by 6 bases, 6 bases remained unmatched. The CDR3 totals 15 residues. Here the CDR3 reads CASSIGTGMGQPQHF. CDR3 bases: TGTGCCAGTAGTATCGGGACAGGGATGGGTCAGCCCCAGCATTTT.

V gene TRBV6-7 combines with J gene TRBJ1-5, with 7 bases fitting TRBD1. TRBV6-7 is marked as an open reading frame, function uncertain. The V and J ends lost 2 bases and 2 bases, in that order; junction bases with no gene match: 12. This CDR3 comprises 18 residues. DNA of the CDR3: TGTGCCAGCAGTTACGGTACCCGGGGACAGCAGGGCAATCAGCCCCAGCATTTT. It encodes CASSYGTRGQQGNQPQHF.

This clone was counted many times. The chain links TRBV7-2 to TRBJ1-2, with TRBD1 matching over 7 bases. Germline CDR1 SGHTA, CDR2 FQGNSA. The J segment lost 7 bases and the V segment lost 4 bases, leaving 12 bases of the junction unmatched. CDR3 length equals 15 residues. The CDR3 DNA reads as TGTGCCAGCAGCTACCAGGGGACAGTCCGATCTGGCTACACCTTC. Protein product: CASSYQGTVRSGYTF.